This TCR beta chain was recovered during a study of T cell responses to AZD1222 COVID-19 vaccine. Study-wide points: The donor cohort was predominantly white British with a female majority, and clonal diversity may have been underestimated.

The length of the CDR3 is 23 residues. V lost 0 bases to trimming and J lost 6 bases; unmatched junction nucleotides: 23. Per germline, CDR1 LGHNA and CDR2 YNFKEQ. As to this clone: Its antigen is currently unknown.

Using immunoSEQ multiplex PCR, the repertoire was profiled, and TCRdb retains in-frame clones only, with some absent. The sample has more than 140,000 clones, around 88% seen once. The specimen was peripheral blood, collected on day 0 of MenACWY control vaccination. The receptor's source is an adult in good health. The genes are TRBV4-2 and TRBJ2-3; 14 nucleotides match TRBD2. The CDR3 protein is CASSQDPSGGPGTSGGPKDTQYF. Written as DNA, the CDR3 is TGTGCCAGCAGCCAAGATCCATCCGGGGGTCCCGGGACTAGCGGGGGACCGAAGGATACGCAGTATTTT.